This T cell receptor beta chain appears in the sequencing data of a study of blood T cell repertoires in COVID-19. On the study more broadly: There were acute and convalescent COVID-19 samples, and they came from the United States, Italy and Spain. The analysed material was cDNA or gDNA that came from T cells, B-cell-depleted T cells, or PBMCs.

Per the germline V gene, CDR1 is SGHRS and CDR2 is YFSETQ. Trimming removed 4 bases from V and 11 bases from J; junction bases left unmatched: 6. The CDR3 runs to 13 residues. Source study methods: By means of reference gene primer amplification, nucleated cell counts were estimated. TCRdb's table, derived via immunoSEQ multiplex PCR, lists solely in-frame clones and lacks some. The V and J calls and clone size were taken over from that table, and D and trimming were inferred from the DNA. The profile covers roughly 75,000 clones, with 86% appearing a single time and around a sixth taken by the ten largest.

Sequencing input: peripheral blood. The J gene is TRBJ1-6, the V gene TRBV5-1; TRBD1 matches at 7 bases. This clonotype was sampled from a man of 80 years or more in a cohort sampled during active COVID-19. The CDR3 reads CASSAGGSTPLHF. CDR3 bases: TGCGCCAGCAGCGCAGGGGGTTCGACACCCCTCCACTTT.